This T cell receptor (beta chain) is from a study of cytomegalovirus exposure and HLA in healthy donors. General observations from the study: Donor immune exposure was known only as CMV serostatus.

The CDR3 is 15 amino acids. V was shortened by 4 bases and J by 0 bases, with 10 bases between the two germline ends. Germline CDR1 is MNHNS and CDR2 is SASEGT. With regard to this clone: Its antigen is currently unknown.

With 60 Vbeta and 13 Jbeta primers, the PCR was carried out. Clones were read by immunoSEQ multiplex PCR, and TCRdb kept only the in-frame ones, dropping some. The repertoire holds some 200,000 clones, with around 75% as singletons. The sequence was obtained from a woman between 25 and 40 years old in good health and CMV-seronegative. The sequenced sample consisted of PBMCs. The V and J genes are TRBV6-1 and TRBJ1-3; possibly TRBD1 for D (5 bases). The CDR3 here is CASSGQSYSGNTIYF. The DNA of the CDR3 is TGTGCCAGCAGTGGACAGTCCTACTCTGGAAACACCATATATTTT.